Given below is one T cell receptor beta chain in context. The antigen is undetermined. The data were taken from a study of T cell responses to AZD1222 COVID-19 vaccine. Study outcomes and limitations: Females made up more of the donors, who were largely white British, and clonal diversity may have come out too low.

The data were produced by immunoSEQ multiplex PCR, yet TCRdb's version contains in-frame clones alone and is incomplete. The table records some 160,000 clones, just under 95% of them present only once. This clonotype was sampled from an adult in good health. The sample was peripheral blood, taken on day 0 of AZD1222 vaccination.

Here the CDR3 reads CASKGNPAGETQYF. CDR3 bases: TGTGCCAGCAAAGGTAACCCGGCGGGGGAGACCCAGTACTTC. The rearrangement joins TRBV2 to TRBJ2-5; TRBD2 is a possible D gene (6 bases). V shed 7 bases and J shed 5 bases, with 17 bases lying between them. The CDR3 runs to 14 residues. Germline V gene data show CDR1 as SNHLY and CDR2 as FYNNEI. Complete variable domain (other parts from reference TRBV2 and TRBJ2-5): EPEVTQTPSHQVTQMGQEVILRCVPISNHLYFYWYRQILGQKVEFLVSFYNNEISEKSEIFDDQFSVERPDGSNFTLKIRSTKLEDSAMYFCASKGNPAGETQYFGPGTRLLVL.